This T cell receptor (beta chain) was identified during a study of technical replicates of blood from a few donors. The table came from immunoSEQ multiplex PCR; TCRdb's copy has only in-frame clones and leaves some out. The table lists 60,000 to 80,000 clones, around nine tenths of them singletons. This TCR was recovered from a human donor in good health. Some clones in this sample may be carry-over from other donors' samples. Specimen: PBMCs.

CDR3 nucleotide sequence: TGTGCCAGCACTATGGAGGGCTTCGGGGGCTACACCTTC. Translated: CASTMEGFGGYTF. V and J are TRBV19 and TRBJ1-2; D gene ambiguous. Looked up from germline, CDR1 is LNHDA and CDR2 is SQIVND (reference sequence). The CDR3 runs to 13 residues. The V end was cut by 9 bases, the J end by 8 bases, with 19 bases between.